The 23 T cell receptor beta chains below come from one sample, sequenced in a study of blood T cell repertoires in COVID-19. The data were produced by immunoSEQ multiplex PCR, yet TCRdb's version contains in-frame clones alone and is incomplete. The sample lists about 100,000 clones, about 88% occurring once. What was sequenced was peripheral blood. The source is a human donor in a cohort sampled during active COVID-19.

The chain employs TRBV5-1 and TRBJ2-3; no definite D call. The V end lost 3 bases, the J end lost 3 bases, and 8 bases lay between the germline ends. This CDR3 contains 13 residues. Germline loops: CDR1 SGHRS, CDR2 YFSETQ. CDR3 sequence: CASSSTPTDTQYF. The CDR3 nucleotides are TGCGCCAGCAGCTCGACTCCAACAGATACGCAGTATTTT.

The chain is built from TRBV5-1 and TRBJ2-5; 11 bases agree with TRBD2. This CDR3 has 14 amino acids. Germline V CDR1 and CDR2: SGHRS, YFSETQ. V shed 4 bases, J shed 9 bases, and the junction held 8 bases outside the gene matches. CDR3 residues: CASSVPTSGEAQYF. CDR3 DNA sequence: TGCGCCAGCAGCGTACCGACTAGCGGGGAGGCCCAGTACTTC. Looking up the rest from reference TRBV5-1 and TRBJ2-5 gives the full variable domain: KAGVTQTPRYLIKTRGQQVTLSCSPISGHRSVSWYQQTPGQGLQFLFEYFSETQRNKGNFPGRFSGRQFSNSRSEMNVSTLELGDSALYLCASSVPTSGEAQYFGPGTRLLVL.

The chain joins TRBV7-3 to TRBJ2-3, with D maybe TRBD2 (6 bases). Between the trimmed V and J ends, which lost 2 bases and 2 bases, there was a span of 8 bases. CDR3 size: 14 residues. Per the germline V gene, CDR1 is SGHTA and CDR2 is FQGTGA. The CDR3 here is CASSLAGPTDTQYF. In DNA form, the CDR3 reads TGTGCCAGCAGCTTAGCGGGGCCCACAGATACGCAGTATTTT.

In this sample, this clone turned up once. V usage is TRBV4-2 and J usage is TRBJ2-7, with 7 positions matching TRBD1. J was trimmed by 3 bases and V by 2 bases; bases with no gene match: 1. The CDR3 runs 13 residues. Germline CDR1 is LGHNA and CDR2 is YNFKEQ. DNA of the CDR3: TGTGCCAGCAGCCAACCAGGGGGCTACGAGCAGTACTTC. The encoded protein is CASSQPGGYEQYF.

Here the CDR3 reads CASAGTTGSTDTQYF. CDR3 in DNA: TGTGCCAGTGCGGGGACCACAGGTAGCACAGATACGCAGTATTTT. V and J are TRBV19 and TRBJ2-3, with D perhaps matching TRBD2 (6 bases). V dropped 8 bases and J dropped 0 bases, with 15 bases sitting between them. The CDR3 covers 15 residues. Germline loops: CDR1 LNHDA, CDR2 SQIVND (reference sequence).

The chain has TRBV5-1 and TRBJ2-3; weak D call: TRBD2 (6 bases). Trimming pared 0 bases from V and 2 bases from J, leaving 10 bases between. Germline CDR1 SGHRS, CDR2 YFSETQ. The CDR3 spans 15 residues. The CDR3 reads CASSLGLVLTDTQYF. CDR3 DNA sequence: TGCGCCAGCAGCTTGGGACTAGTTCTCACAGATACGCAGTATTTT.

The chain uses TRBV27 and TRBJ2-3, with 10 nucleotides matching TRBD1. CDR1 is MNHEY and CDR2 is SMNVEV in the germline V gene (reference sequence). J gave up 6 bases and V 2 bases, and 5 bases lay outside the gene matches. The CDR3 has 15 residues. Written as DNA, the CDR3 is TGTGCCAGCAGTTTAGGGACAGGGGCACGGGATACGCAGTATTTT. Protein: CASSLGTGARDTQYF.

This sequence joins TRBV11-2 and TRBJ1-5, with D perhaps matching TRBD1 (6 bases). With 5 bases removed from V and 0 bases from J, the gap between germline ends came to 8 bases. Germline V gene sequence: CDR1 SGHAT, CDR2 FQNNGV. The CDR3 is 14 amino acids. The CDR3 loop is CASSGQNSNQPQHF. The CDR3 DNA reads TGTGCCAGCAGCGGACAGAATAGCAATCAGCCCCAGCATTTT.

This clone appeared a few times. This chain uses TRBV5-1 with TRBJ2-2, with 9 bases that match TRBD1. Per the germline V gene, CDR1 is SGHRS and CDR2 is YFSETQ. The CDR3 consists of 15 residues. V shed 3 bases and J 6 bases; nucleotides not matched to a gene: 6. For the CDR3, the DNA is TGCGCCAGCAGCTCGGAGGGACAGGGCCCCGGGGAGCTGTTTTTT. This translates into CASSSEGQGPGELFF.

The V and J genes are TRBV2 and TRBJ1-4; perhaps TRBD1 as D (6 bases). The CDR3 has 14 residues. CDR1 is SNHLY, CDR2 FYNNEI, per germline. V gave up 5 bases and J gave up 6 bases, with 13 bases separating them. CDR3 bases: TGTGCCAGCAGTCAAACGGGGGGCTATGAAAAACTGTTTTTT. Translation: CASSQTGGYEKLFF.

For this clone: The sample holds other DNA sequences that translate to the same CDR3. The CDR3 reads CASSLDFAGGTDTQYF. The CDR3 DNA is TGCGCCAGCAGCTTAGATTTTGCGGGAGGGACAGATACGCAGTATTTT. This rearrangement joins TRBV5-1 to TRBJ2-3, with 9 bases fitting TRBD2. The CDR3 consists of 16 residues. From germline, CDR1 is SGHRS and CDR2 YFSETQ. Germline trimming cut 2 bases from V and 3 bases from J; bases unmatched to any gene: 7.

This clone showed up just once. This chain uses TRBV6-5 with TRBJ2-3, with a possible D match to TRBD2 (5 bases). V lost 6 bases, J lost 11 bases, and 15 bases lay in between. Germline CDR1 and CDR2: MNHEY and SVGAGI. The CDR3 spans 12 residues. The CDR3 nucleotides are TGTGCCAGCAGGGGAACGGCCGGGATGCAGTATTTT. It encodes CASRGTAGMQYF.

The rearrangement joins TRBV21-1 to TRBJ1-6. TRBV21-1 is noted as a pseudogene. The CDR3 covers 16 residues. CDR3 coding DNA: TGTGCTTGCCTTACTCCCCCTCCGGGGGATAATTCACCCCTCCACTTT. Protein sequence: CACLTPPPGDNSPLHF.

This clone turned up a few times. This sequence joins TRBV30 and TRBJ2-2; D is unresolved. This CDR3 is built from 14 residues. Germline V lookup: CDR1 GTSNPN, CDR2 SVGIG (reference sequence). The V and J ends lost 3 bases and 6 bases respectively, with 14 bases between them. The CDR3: CAWSVELEAGELFF. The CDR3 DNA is TGTGCCTGGAGCGTCGAGCTCGAAGCCGGGGAGCTGTTTTTT.

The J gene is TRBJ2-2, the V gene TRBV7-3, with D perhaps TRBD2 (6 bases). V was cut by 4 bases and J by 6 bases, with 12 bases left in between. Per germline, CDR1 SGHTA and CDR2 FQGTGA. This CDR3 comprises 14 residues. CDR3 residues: CASSSGTGSGELFF. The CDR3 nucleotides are TGTGCCAGCAGCTCCGGGACTGGGTCCGGGGAGCTGTTTTTT.

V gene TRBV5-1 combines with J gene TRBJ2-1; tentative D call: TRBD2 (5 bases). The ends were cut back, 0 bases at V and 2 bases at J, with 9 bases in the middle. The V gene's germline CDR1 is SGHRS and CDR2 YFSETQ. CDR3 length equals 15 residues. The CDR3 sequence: CASSLGGHTYNEQFF. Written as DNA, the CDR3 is TGCGCCAGCAGCTTGGGCGGGCATACCTACAATGAGCAGTTCTTC.

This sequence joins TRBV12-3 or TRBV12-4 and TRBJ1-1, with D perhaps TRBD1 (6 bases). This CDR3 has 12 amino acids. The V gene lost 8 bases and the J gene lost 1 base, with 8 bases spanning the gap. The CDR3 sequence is CASQTGNTEAFF. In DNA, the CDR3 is TGTGCCAGCCAGACAGGGAACACTGAAGCTTTCTTT.

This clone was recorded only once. CDR3 protein: CAWSGTSGQANYGYTF. For the CDR3, the DNA is TGTGCCTGGAGTGGGACCTCGGGACAAGCTAACTATGGCTACACCTTC. The chain is built from TRBV30 and TRBJ1-2; the D gene is possibly TRBD1 (6 bases). V dropped 1 base and J dropped 0 bases, with 15 bases sitting between them. Germline CDR1 and CDR2: GTSNPN and SVGIG (reference sequence). The CDR3 runs 16 residues.

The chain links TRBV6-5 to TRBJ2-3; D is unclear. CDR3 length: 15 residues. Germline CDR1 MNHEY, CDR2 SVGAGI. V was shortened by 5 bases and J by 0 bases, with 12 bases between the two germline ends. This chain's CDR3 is CASSPAGLSTDTQYF. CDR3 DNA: TGTGCCAGCAGTCCCGCAGGCTTAAGCACAGATACGCAGTATTTT.

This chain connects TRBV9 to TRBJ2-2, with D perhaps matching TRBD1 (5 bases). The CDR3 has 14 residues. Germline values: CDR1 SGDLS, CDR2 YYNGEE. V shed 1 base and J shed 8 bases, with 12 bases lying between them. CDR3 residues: CASSVRRAGGELFF. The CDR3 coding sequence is TGTGCCAGCAGCGTACGCAGGGCTGGGGGGGAGCTGTTTTTT. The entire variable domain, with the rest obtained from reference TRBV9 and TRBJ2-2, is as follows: DSGVTQTPKHLITATGQRVTLRCSPRSGDLSVYWYQQSLDQGLQFLIQYYNGEERAKGNILERFSAQQFPDLHSELNLSSLELGDSALYFCASSVRRAGGELFFGEGSRLTVL.

CDR3 bases: TGTGCCAGCAGCTTAACGGGGGGGAACACCGGGGAGCTGTTTTTT. Its translation is CASSLTGGNTGELFF. The J gene is TRBJ2-2, the V gene TRBV5-6; 7 bases are a match to TRBD2. CDR1 and CDR2 from the germline V gene are SGHDT and YYEEEE. This CDR3 spans 15 amino acids. The trim removed 2 bases at V and 1 base at J, leaving 2 bases unmatched.

The CDR3 loop reads CASSGPGTAAEPQHF. The DNA for the CDR3 is TGTGCCAGCAGTGGCCCCGGGACAGCGGCTGAGCCCCAGCATTTT. The J gene is TRBJ1-5, the V gene TRBV2; TRBD1 aligns across 7 bases. The CDR3 contains 15 residues. Germline CDR1 SNHLY, CDR2 FYNNEI. The J segment lost 8 bases and the V segment lost 4 bases, leaving 11 bases of the junction unmatched.

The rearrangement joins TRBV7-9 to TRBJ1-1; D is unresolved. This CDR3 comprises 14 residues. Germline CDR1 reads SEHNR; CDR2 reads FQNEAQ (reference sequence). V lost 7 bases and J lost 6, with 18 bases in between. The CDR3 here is CASIQTARIPEAFF. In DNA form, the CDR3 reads TGTGCCAGCATCCAAACAGCTCGGATACCTGAAGCTTTCTTT.